In this sample, the clone carrying this T cell receptor (beta chain) turned up once. Its antigen is not known. With V trimmed by 4 bases and J by 2 bases, 3 bases remained unmatched. The CDR3 totals 14 residues. Germline CDR1 is SQVTM and CDR2 is ANQGSEA. Sequencing used immunoSEQ multiplex PCR; TCRdb keeps in-frame clones, though not all of them. Among about 140,000 clones listed, approximately 90% were seen once. The data derive from a study of T cell responses to AZD1222 COVID-19 vaccine. Overall study findings and caveats: White British ancestry dominated among donors, who included more females, and clonal diversity was possibly underestimated. At 160-218 and 743-854, vaccine-associated CD4 TCRs were dominant, and they spanned spike.

This TCR came from an adult who received the AZD1222 COVID-19 vaccine. The sequences come from peripheral blood, collected 28 days after the second AZD1222 dose. This sequence joins TRBV29-1 and TRBJ2-3; 10 bases are shared with TRBD2. CDR3 protein: CSVVTSGHTDTQYF. CDR3 coding DNA: TGCAGCGTTGTGACTAGCGGGCACACAGATACGCAGTATTTT.